The TCR beta chain under discussion was sequenced for a study of blood T cell repertoires in COVID-19. Overall study: Samples taken during acute and convalescent COVID-19 were collected in the United States, Italy and Spain.

Profiled with immunoSEQ multiplex PCR; TCRdb holds only in-frame clones, not every one. The table includes over 200,000 clones, 65% to 90% detected once. The sequenced material came from peripheral blood. This sequence was found in a man in his forties or fifties who had recovered from COVID-19.

The CDR3 loop reads CASSPIRAGELFF. The CDR3 region has the DNA TGTGCCAGCAGCCCTATACGGGCCGGGGAGCTGTTTTTT. The chain is built from TRBV5-4 and TRBJ2-2; D gene uncertain. V shed 4 bases and J shed 6 bases, with 10 bases lying between them. This CDR3 contains 13 residues. The germline V gene encodes CDR1 SGHNT and CDR2 YYREEE (reference sequence).